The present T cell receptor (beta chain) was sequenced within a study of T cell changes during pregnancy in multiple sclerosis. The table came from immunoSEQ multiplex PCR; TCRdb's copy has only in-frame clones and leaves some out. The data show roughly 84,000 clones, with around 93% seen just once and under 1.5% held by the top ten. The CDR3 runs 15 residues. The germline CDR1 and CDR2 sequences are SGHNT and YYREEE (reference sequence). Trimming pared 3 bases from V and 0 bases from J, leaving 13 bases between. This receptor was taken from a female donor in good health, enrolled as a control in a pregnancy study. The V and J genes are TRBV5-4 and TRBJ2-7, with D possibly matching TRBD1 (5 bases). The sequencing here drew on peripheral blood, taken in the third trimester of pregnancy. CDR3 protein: CASSSETGISYEQYF. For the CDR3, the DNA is TGTGCCAGCAGCTCGGAAACAGGAATCTCCTACGAGCAGTACTTC.